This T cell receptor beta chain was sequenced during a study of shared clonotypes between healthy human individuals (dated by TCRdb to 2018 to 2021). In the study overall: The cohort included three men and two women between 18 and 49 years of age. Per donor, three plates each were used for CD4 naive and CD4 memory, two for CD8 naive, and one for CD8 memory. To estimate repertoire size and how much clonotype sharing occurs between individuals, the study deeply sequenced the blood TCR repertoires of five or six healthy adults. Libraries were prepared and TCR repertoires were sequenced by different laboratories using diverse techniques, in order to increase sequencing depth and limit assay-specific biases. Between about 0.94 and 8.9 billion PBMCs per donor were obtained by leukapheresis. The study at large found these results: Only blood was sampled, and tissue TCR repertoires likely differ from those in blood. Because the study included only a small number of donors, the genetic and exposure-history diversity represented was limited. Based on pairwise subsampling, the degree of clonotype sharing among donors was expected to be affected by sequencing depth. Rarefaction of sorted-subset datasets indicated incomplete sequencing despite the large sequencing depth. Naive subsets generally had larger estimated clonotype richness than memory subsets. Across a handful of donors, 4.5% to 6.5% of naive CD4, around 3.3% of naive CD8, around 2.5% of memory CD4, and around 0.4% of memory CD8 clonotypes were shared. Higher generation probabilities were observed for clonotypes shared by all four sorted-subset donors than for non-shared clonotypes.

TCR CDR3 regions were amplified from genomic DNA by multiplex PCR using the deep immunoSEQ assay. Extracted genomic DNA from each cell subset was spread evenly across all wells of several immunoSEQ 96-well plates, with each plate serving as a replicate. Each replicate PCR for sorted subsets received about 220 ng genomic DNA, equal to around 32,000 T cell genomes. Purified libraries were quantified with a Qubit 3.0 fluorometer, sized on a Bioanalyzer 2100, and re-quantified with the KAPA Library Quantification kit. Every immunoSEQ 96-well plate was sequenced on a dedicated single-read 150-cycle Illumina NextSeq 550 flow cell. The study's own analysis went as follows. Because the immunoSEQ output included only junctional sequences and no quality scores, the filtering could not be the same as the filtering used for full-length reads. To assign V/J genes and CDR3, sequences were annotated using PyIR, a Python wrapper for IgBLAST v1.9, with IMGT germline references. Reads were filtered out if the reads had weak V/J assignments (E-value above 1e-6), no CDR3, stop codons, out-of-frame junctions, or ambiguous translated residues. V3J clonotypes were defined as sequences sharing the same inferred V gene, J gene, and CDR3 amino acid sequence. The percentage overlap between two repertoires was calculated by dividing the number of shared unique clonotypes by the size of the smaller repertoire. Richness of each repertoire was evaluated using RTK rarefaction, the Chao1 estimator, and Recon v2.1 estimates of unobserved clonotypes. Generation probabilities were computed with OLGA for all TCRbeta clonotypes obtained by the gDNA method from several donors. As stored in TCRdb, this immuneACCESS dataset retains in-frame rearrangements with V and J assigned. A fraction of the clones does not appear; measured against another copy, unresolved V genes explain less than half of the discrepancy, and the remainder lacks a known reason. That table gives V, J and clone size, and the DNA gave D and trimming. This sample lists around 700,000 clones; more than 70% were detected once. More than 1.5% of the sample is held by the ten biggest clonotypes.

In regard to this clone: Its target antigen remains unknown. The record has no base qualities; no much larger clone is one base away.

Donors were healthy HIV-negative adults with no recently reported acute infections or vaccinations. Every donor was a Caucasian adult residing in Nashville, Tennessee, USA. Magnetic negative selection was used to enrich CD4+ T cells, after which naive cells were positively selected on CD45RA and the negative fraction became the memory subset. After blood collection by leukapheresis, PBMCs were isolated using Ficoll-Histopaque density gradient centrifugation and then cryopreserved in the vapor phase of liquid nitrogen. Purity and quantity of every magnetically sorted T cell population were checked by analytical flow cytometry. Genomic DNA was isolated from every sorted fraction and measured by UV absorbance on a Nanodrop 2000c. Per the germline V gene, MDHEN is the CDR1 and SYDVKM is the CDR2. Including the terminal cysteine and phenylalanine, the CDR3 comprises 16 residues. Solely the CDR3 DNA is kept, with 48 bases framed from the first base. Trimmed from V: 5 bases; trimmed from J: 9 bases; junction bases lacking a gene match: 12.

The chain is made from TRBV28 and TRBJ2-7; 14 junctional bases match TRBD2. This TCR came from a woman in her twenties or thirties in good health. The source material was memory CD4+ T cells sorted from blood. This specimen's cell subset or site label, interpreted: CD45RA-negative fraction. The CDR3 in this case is CASSLTPGLAGDVQYF. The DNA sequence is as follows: TGTGCCAGCAGTCTCACGCCGGGACTAGCGGGAGATGTGCAGTACTTC.